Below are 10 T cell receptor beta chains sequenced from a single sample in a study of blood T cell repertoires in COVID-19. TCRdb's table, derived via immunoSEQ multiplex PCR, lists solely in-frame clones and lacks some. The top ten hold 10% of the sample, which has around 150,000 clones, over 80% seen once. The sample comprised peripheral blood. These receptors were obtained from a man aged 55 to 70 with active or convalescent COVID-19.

In DNA form, the CDR3 reads TGCGCCAGCAGCTTGGATAGCGGGAGGAGCAATGAGCAGTTCTTC. This encodes CASSLDSGRSNEQFF. The genes are TRBV5-1 and TRBJ2-1; TRBD2 matches at 10 bases. This CDR3 contains 15 residues. Germline V lookup: CDR1 SGHRS, CDR2 YFSETQ. The junction had 3 bases not matched to a gene; V was cut back by 0 bases and J by 6 bases.

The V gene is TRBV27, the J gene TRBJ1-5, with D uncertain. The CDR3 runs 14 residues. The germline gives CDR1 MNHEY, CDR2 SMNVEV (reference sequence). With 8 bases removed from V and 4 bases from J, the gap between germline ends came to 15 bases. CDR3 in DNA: TGTGCCAGCGCTTCGTGGCAGTCAAATCAGCCCCAGCATTTT. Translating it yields CASASWQSNQPQHF.

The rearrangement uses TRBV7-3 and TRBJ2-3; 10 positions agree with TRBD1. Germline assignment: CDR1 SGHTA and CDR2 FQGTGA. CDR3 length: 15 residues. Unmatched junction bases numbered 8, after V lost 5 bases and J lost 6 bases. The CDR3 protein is CASSNRDRGDDTQYF. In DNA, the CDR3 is TGTGCCAGCAGCAACCGGGACAGGGGAGACGATACGCAGTATTTT.

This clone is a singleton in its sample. In DNA form, the CDR3 reads TGTGCCAGCCGCCGGGACAGGGTGAATGAAAAACTGTTTTTT. This codes for CASRRDRVNEKLFF. The gene calls are TRBV6-5 and TRBJ1-4; 9 bases fit TRBD1. The germline CDR1 and CDR2 sequences are MNHEY and SVGAGI. The V segment lost 8 bases and the J segment 5 bases; nucleotides outside the gene matches: 6. The CDR3 extends over 14 amino acids.

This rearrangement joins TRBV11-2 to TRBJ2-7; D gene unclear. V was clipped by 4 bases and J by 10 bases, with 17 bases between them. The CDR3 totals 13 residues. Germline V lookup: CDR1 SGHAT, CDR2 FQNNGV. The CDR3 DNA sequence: TGTGCCAGCAGCTCCATAGTCAAGACTTACCAGTACTTC. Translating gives CASSSIVKTYQYF.

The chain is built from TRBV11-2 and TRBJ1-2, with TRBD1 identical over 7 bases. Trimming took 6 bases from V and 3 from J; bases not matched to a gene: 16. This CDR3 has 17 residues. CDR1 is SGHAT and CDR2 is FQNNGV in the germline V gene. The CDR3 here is CASSPLGRGRLDYGYTF. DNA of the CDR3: TGTGCCAGCAGTCCTCTGGGTAGGGGGCGGCTCGACTATGGCTACACCTTC. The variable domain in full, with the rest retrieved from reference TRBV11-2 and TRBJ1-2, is EAGVAQSPRYKIIEKRQSVAFWCNPISGHATLYWYQQILGQGPKLLIQFQNNGVVDDSQLPKDRFSAERLKGVDSTLKIQPAKLEDSAVYLCASSPLGRGRLDYGYTFGSGTRLTVV.

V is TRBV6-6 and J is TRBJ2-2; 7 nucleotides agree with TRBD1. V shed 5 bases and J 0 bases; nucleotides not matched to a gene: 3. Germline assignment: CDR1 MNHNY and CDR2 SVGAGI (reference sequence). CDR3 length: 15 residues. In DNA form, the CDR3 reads TGTGCCAGCAGTCACAGGGGTTCGAACACCGGGGAGCTGTTTTTT. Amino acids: CASSHRGSNTGELFF.

For the CDR3, the DNA is TGTGCCAGCAGTTTATTCCAGGGGGCCGGGTATGGCTACACCTTC. It yields the protein CASSLFQGAGYGYTF. The chain carries TRBV28 and TRBJ1-2; 8 positions agree with TRBD1. After removal of 1 base from V and 5 bases from J, the junction contained 6 bases not matched to a gene. From germline, CDR1 is MDHEN and CDR2 SYDVKM. This CDR3 is built from 15 residues.

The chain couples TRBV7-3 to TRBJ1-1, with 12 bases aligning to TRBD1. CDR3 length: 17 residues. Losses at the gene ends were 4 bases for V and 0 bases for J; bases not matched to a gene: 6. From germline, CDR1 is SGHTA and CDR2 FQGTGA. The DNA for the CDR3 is TGTGCCAGCAGCTCCCGGGACAGGGGGCAATTGAACACTGAAGCTTTCTTT. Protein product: CASSSRDRGQLNTEAFF.

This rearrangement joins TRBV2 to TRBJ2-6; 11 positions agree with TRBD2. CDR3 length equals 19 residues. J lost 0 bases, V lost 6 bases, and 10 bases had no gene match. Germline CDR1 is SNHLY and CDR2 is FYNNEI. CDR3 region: CASRYQLAGALSGANVLTF. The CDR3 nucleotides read TGTGCCAGCAGGTACCAACTAGCGGGAGCCCTCTCTGGGGCCAACGTCCTGACTTTC.